The 13 T cell receptor beta chains reported below all come from one sample, sequenced in a study of blood T cells in healthy people across ages. Then a second PCR, running about 6 to 11 cycles, was carried out with a sample-barcoded 5' primer and a J-beta primer mix. TCRdb re-called the 5' RACE reads through MiXCR, storing one row per CDR3 protein. The table includes 700,000 or so distinct CDR3 sequences, about a fifth detected once. The sequenced material came from blood. These receptors came from a man aged 70-80 years in good health.

This clonotype has only a few counts. This may arise from a read error, as a much more abundant clone is one base away. The rearrangement joins TRBV9 to TRBJ1-3, with a tentative D call TRBD1 (6 bases). Germline loops: CDR1 SGDLS, CDR2 YYNGEE. The CDR3 has 17 amino acids. The CDR3 DNA reads as TGTGCCAGCAGCGCTACGAAGAACAGGGTGGCTGGAAACACCAAATATTTT. Encoded protein: CASSATKNRVAGNTKYF.

To note about this clonotype: The junction shows a germline mismatch at one end, possibly a read error. This sequence joins TRBV20-1 and TRBJ2-2; 10 bases fit TRBD2. From germline, CDR1 is DFQATT and CDR2 SNEGSKA (reference sequence). The CDR3 extends over 14 amino acids. The CDR3 DNA is TGCGGTGCTAGTGTTAGCGGGGGGACCGGGGAGCAGTTTTTT. It yields the protein CGASVSGGTGEQFF.

The chain uses TRBV12-3 or TRBV12-4 and TRBJ1-2, with 8 bases aligning to TRBD1. The CDR3 contains 15 residues. V was pared by 1 base and J by 7 bases, with 8 bases of the junction left unmatched. DNA of the CDR3: TGTGCCAGCAGTTTAGACGGACAGGGAGTCATTGGCTACACCTTC. Protein product: CASSLDGQGVIGYTF.

The chain employs TRBV20-1 and TRBJ2-1, with D uncertain. Germline V gene data show CDR1 as DFQATT and CDR2 as SNEGSKA (reference sequence). This CDR3 is built from 16 residues. V lost 0 bases to trimming and J lost 0 bases, with 12 bases between them. This chain's CDR3 is CSARDFLGPSYNEQFF. Written as DNA, the CDR3 is TGCAGTGCTAGAGATTTCCTTGGACCCTCCTACAATGAGCAGTTCTTC.

As DNA, the CDR3 is TGTGCCAGCAGCTCGACCCTCCCTGATACGCAGTATTTT. It codes for CASSSTLPDTQYF. This chain links TRBV5-6 with TRBJ2-3; no clear D. Deletions cut 3 bases from V and 6 bases from J, with 11 bases between. This CDR3 spans 13 amino acids. Per germline, CDR1 SGHDT and CDR2 YYEEEE. The variable domain in full, with the rest retrieved from reference TRBV5-6 and TRBJ2-3, is DAGVTQSPTHLIKTRGQQVTLRCSPKSGHDTVSWYQQALGQGPQFIFQYYEEEERQRGNFPDRFSGHQFPNYSSELNVNALLLGDSALYLCASSSTLPDTQYFGPGTRLTVL.

The V gene is TRBV7-2, the J gene TRBJ2-5; D is unresolved. Trimming shortened V by 6 bases and J by 1 base, and 15 bases separated the two germline ends. This CDR3 spans 15 amino acids. Germline V lookup: CDR1 SGHTA, CDR2 FQGNSA. CDR3: CASRLKVGFQETQYF. In nucleotides, the CDR3 is TGTGCCAGCAGGTTAAAGGTGGGATTCCAAGAGACCCAGTACTTC.

Concerning this clonotype: One junction end does not reproduce the germline sequence, and a read error may be involved. This chain joins TRBV3-1 and TRBJ2-7; D might be TRBD1 or TRBD2, each matching 5 bases. Germline V lookup: CDR1 LGHDT, CDR2 YNNKEL (reference sequence). The CDR3 consists of 14 residues. CDR3 protein: CTSSPNLPNLGEFF. The CDR3 region has the DNA TGTACCAGCAGCCCAAACCTTCCCAACCTGGGGGAGTTCTTC.

This clonotype showed up many times. The chain employs TRBV3-1 and TRBJ2-1, with 8 bases identical to TRBD2. J was trimmed by 6 bases and V by 0 bases; bases with no gene match: 10. This CDR3 is 17 amino acids long. CDR1 and CDR2 (germline): LGHDT, YNNKEL (reference sequence). CDR3 nucleotide sequence: TGTGCCAGCAGCCAAGAATGGGGGACTAGACGGGGCAATGAGCAGTTCTTC. Its protein is CASSQEWGTRRGNEQFF.

Comments on this clonotype: It may be a read error: a sequence one base away is much more abundant. This chain links TRBV3-1 with TRBJ2-5, with unresolved D. Trimming left V 1 base short and J 11 bases short, with 17 bases between. Looked up from germline, CDR1 is LGHDT and CDR2 is YNNKEL (reference sequence). This CDR3 has 14 residues. The CDR3 nucleotides read TGTGCCAGCAGCCAAGGCCTTGGCTATCAGCAGCAGTACTTC. Encoded protein: CASSQGLGYQQQYF.

The J gene is TRBJ2-1, the V gene TRBV20-1, with TRBD2 identical over 11 bases. The CDR3 is 16 amino acids. From germline, CDR1 is DFQATT and CDR2 SNEGSKA (reference sequence). With 0 bases clipped from V and 4 bases from J, the junction kept 5 bases outside the gene matches. CDR3 sequence reads: CSARDVASGRYNEQFF. The DNA for the CDR3 is TGCAGTGCTAGAGATGTGGCTAGCGGGAGGTACAATGAGCAGTTCTTC.

The chain combines TRBV4-3 with TRBJ2-5, with 8 bases aligning to TRBD2. Gene TRBJ2-1 matches the end of the DNA better, so the J call may be wrong. This CDR3 has 17 amino acids. The germline CDR1 and CDR2 sequences are LGHNA and YSLEER. The DNA of the CDR3 is TGCGCCAGCAGCCAAATCCGGGCGGGAGGCACGCCGAATGAGCAGTTCTTC. Translated: CASSQIRAGGTPNEQFF.

There are a few counts of this clonotype. The V call is TRBV20-1, the J call TRBJ1-2, with D unclear. This CDR3 contains 13 residues. Germline V gene sequence: CDR1 DFQATT, CDR2 SNEGSKA (reference sequence). Trimming cost V 6 bases and J 4 bases, with 15 bases left between them. Written as DNA, the CDR3 is TGCAGTGCCCCCCAGGCCGCCCTCTATGGCTACACCTTC. This encodes CSAPQAALYGYTF.

A few counts support this clonotype. This rearrangement joins TRBV20-1 to TRBJ1-2; TRBD1 aligns across 7 bases. V was clipped by 4 bases and J by 1 base; unmatched bases: 6. Germline V gene sequence: CDR1 DFQATT, CDR2 SNEGSKA (reference sequence). The CDR3 extends over 14 amino acids. This CDR3 is CSATPGQNNYGYTF. The DNA for the CDR3 is TGCAGTGCTACCCCGGGACAGAATAACTATGGCTACACCTTC.